This is a list of T cell receptor beta chains from one sample in a study of graft-versus-host responses after intestinal transplantation. No antigen is known for these receptors. Data came from immunoSEQ multiplex PCR; TCRdb stores just in-frame clones and leaves some out. The table shows more than 80,000 clones, with roughly four fifths occurring only once. Source: unstimulated CD8+ T cells sorted from spleen or lymph node cells, taken before intestinal transplant. The receptor set was obtained from a human donor who received an intestinal transplant. CDR3s include the opening cysteine and the closing phenylalanine or tryptophan. Size values are once, few and many counts, or a class for expanded clones, and some rows have none.

clone_size: few; v_call: TRBV19; cdr3_length: 15; j_call: TRBJ2-5; cdr3_aa: CASSIAGGTGETQYF
clone_size: .; v_call: TRBV7-3; cdr3_length: 14; j_call: TRBJ2-5; cdr3_aa: CASSLNGGLETQYF
clone_size: few; v_call: TRBV6-5; cdr3_length: 10; j_call: TRBJ2-7; cdr3_aa: CASGTYEQYF
clone_size: .; v_call: TRBV9; cdr3_length: 18; j_call: TRBJ2-3; cdr3_aa: CASSVGFTSHPTWDTQYF
clone_size: .; v_call: TRBV5-1; cdr3_length: 17; j_call: TRBJ2-3; cdr3_aa: CASSPGLGTTSTDTQYF
clone_size: .; v_call: TRBV28; cdr3_length: 14; j_call: TRBJ2-7; cdr3_aa: CASSFRDRGYEQYF
clone_size: .; v_call: TRBV5-6; cdr3_length: 18; j_call: TRBJ1-2; cdr3_aa: CASSLKGGSNPPNYGYTF
clone_size: .; v_call: TRBV5-4; cdr3_length: 13; j_call: TRBJ1-1; cdr3_aa: CASSLDGDTEAFF
clone_size: .; v_call: TRBV2; cdr3_length: 15; j_call: TRBJ1-5; cdr3_aa: CASSSTVSSNQPQHF
clone_size: .; v_call: TRBV9; cdr3_length: 14; j_call: TRBJ1-1; cdr3_aa: CASSFTGTNTEAFF
clone_size: .; v_call: TRBV28; cdr3_length: 14; j_call: TRBJ2-7; cdr3_aa: CASSFASGSWEQYF
clone_size: .; v_call: TRBV5-1; cdr3_length: 14; j_call: TRBJ1-1; cdr3_aa: CASSFRGANTEAFF